Below, 30 T cell receptor beta chains from the same sample are listed, as sequenced in a study of T cells in Graves' hyperthyroidism and ophthalmopathy. Amplification of TCR beta CDR3 regions was performed using RNA transcripts as template. The TCR CDR3 was amplified in a first-round RT-PCR using the HTBI primer set. TCRdb ran MiXCR on the multiplex PCR reads and lists one entry per CDR3 protein. This table has around 290,000 distinct CDR3 sequences, 13% appearing once. Source material: blood. These receptors were collected from a woman aged 30 to 39 with Graves' hyperthyroidism that later progressed to Graves' ophthalmopathy.

This clonotype occurred many times. The V gene is TRBV18, the J gene TRBJ2-1; 11 nucleotides agree with TRBD2. After removal of 6 bases from V and 7 bases from J, the junction contained 14 bases not matched to a gene. The germline V gene encodes CDR1 KGHSH and CDR2 LQKENI. There are 17 residues in the CDR3. The CDR3 here is CASSPIPTSGSSNEQFF. In nucleotides, the CDR3 is TGTGCCAGCTCCCCAATCCCTACTAGCGGGAGTTCTAATGAGCAGTTCTTC.

This clonotype was detected ten times or more. This chain connects TRBV6-2 or TRBV6-3 to TRBJ2-7; D is possibly TRBD2 (6 bases). This CDR3 comprises 13 residues. The V and J ends lost 5 bases and 3 bases respectively, with 11 bases between them. The V gene's germline CDR1 is MNHEY and CDR2 SVGEGT. For the CDR3, the DNA is TGTGCCAGCAGTATGGGACTTAACTACGAGCAGTACTTC. This sequence encodes CASSMGLNYEQYF.

In its sample, this clonotype was seen many times. The gene calls are TRBV5-6 and TRBJ1-6; possible D gene TRBD1, 6 bases. This CDR3 contains 14 residues. The V gene's germline CDR1 is SGHDT and CDR2 YYEEEE. Trimming cost V 3 bases and J 10 bases, with 14 bases left between them. The CDR3 DNA reads TGTGCCAGCAGCTCAGCTTCAGGGGACTCACCCCTCCACTTT. This translates into CASSSASGDSPLHF. Combining the CDR3 with reference TRBV5-6 and TRBJ1-6 gives the whole variable domain DAGVTQSPTHLIKTRGQQVTLRCSPKSGHDTVSWYQQALGQGPQFIFQYYEEEERQRGNFPDRFSGHQFPNYSSELNVNALLLGDSALYLCASSSASGDSPLHFGNGTRLTVT.

Concerning this clonotype: A much larger clonotype is one base distant, so this may be a read error. CDR3 residues: CTTSDSGAGEADTQYF. The CDR3 DNA reads TGTACCACCAGTGATTCTGGAGCGGGAGAGGCGGATACGCAGTATTTT. V usage is TRBV24-1 and J usage is TRBJ2-3; 8 bases map to TRBD2. This CDR3 has 16 residues. Germline loops: CDR1 KGHDR, CDR2 SFDVKD.

The rearrangement joins TRBV19 to TRBJ2-1; 8 bases line up with TRBD2. V shed 7 bases and J 8 bases; nucleotides not matched to a gene: 19. The CDR3 has 17 residues. Germline CDR1 LNHDA, CDR2 SQIVND (reference sequence). The CDR3 nucleotides read TGTGCCAGTACCTCCTCTAAGGGACTAGGATTGTGGGATGAGCAGTTCTTC. This sequence encodes CASTSSKGLGLWDEQFF.

This clonotype appeared many times. The V call is TRBV3-1, the J call TRBJ2-1; D not resolved. Germline values: CDR1 LGHDT, CDR2 YNNKEL (reference sequence). The CDR3 consists of 14 residues. Trimming pared 0 bases from V and 8 bases from J, leaving 11 bases between. CDR3 nucleotides: TGTGCCAGCAGCCAAGAGGGTAGGGCGCATGAGCAGTTCTTC. Translation: CASSQEGRAHEQFF.

The sample holds many counts of this clonotype. The rearrangement joins TRBV12-3 or TRBV12-4 to TRBJ2-5; 10 bases are shared with TRBD2. With 5 bases clipped from V and 5 bases from J, the junction kept 17 bases outside the gene matches. There are 18 residues in the CDR3. Written as DNA, the CDR3 is TGTGCCAGCAGTCCCAACCCCTCAGCGGGAGGGAGTTACGAGACCCAGTACTTC. It translates to CASSPNPSAGGSYETQYF.

Many counts were recorded for this clonotype. The V and J genes are TRBV20-1 and TRBJ2-7, with D possibly TRBD1 on 5 matching bases. CDR3 length: 16 residues. The germline gives CDR1 DFQATT, CDR2 SNEGSKA (reference sequence). The V end lost 1 base, the J end lost 2 bases, and 18 bases lay between the germline ends. CDR3: CSARGALGVVAYEQYF. CDR3 bases: TGCAGTGCTAGAGGAGCCTTAGGGGTGGTGGCCTACGAGCAGTACTTC.

This clonotype was detected ten times or more. V and J are TRBV4-2 and TRBJ2-7; 8 nucleotides line up with TRBD2. From germline, CDR1 is LGHNA and CDR2 YNFKEQ. Unmatched junction bases numbered 10, after V lost 10 bases and J lost 2 bases. The CDR3 is made up of 14 amino acids. The CDR3: CATSEGLGTYEQYF. For the CDR3, the DNA is TGTGCCACCTCCGAGGGACTAGGGACCTACGAGCAGTACTTC.

This clonotype has at least ten counts. CDR3 amino acids: CASSAGLAGLRVDTQYF. The CDR3, as DNA: TGTGCCAGCAGTGCAGGACTAGCGGGCTTGCGCGTGGATACGCAGTATTTT. The chain combines TRBV2 with TRBJ2-3; TRBD2 matches 11 bases. The CDR3 is 17 residues long. The germline V gene has CDR1 SNHLY and CDR2 FYNNEI. The junction had 12 bases not matched to a gene; V was cut back by 4 bases and J by 6 bases.

This clonotype has at least ten counts. The rearrangement uses TRBV7-2 and TRBJ2-1; 7 bases match TRBD2. Germline V gene lookup returns CDR1 SGHTA and CDR2 FQGNSA. This CDR3 region has 15 residues. J lost 10 bases, V lost 5 bases, and 14 bases had no gene match. The CDR3 region is CASSVSSGLGLEQFF. The CDR3 region has the DNA TGTGCCAGCAGCGTGAGTAGCGGGCTGGGGTTGGAGCAGTTCTTC.

J is TRBJ1-6 and V is TRBV20-1; D call uncertain. Trimming took off 6 bases at V and 7 bases at J, with 16 bases between the two ends. Per germline, CDR1 DFQATT and CDR2 SNEGSKA (reference sequence). This CDR3 has 14 amino acids. For the CDR3, the DNA is TGCAGTGCACGGGATTTCCCCCACAATTCACCCCTCCACTTT. Its protein is CSARDFPHNSPLHF.

This clonotype was counted many times. Written as DNA, the CDR3 is TGTGCCTGGAGTGTGAGCAGGACAAAACCACGGAACACTGAAGCTTTCTTT. It specifies CAWSVSRTKPRNTEAFF. J is TRBJ1-1 and V is TRBV30; D may be TRBD1 (5 bases). The CDR3 runs to 17 residues. The V gene's germline CDR1 is GTSNPN and CDR2 SVGIG (reference sequence). Between the trimmed V and J ends, which lost 0 bases and 1 base, there was a span of 18 bases.

Only one count was recorded for this clonotype. The chain recombines TRBV20-1 with TRBJ1-2; D not certain. The germline gives CDR1 DFQATT, CDR2 SNEGSKA (reference sequence). V was cut by 6 bases and J by 8 bases, with 7 bases left in between. CDR3 size: 9 residues. The CDR3 is CSAESGYTF. CDR3 sequence (DNA): TGCAGTGCAGAGAGCGGCTACACCTTC.

This clonotype was seen only a few times. The CDR3 spells CASMVDAGVGEQFF. CDR3 bases: TGTGCCAGCATGGTTGATGCGGGAGTGGGTGAGCAGTTCTTC. This chain connects TRBV6-1 to TRBJ2-1; 7 positions match TRBD2. Trimming at V came to 7 bases and at J to 9 bases, leaving 12 bases not matched to a gene. The CDR3 has 14 residues. Looked up from germline, CDR1 is MNHNS and CDR2 is SASEGT.

This clonotype was seen repeatedly, ten times or more. The chain couples TRBV11-2 to TRBJ2-5; 9 positions agree with TRBD2. Germline-derived CDR1 and CDR2 are SGHAT and FQNNGV. CDR3 size: 16 residues. With 1 base clipped from V and 5 bases from J, the junction kept 8 bases outside the gene matches. Written as DNA, the CDR3 is TGTGCCAGCAGCTTAGGGGGTAGCGGGAGCTCGGAGACCCAGTACTTC. It translates to CASSLGGSGSSETQYF.

This clonotype was detected ten times or more. The V call is TRBV6-1, the J call TRBJ1-5; a weak D match, TRBD1 (5 bases). V lost 3 bases to trimming and J lost 9 bases, with 15 bases between them. The CDR3 sequence is 14 residues long. CDR1 MNHNS and CDR2 SASEGT come from the germline V gene. The DNA for the CDR3 is TGTGCCAGCAGTGACGGGGCGACCCAGCGGCCCCAGCATTTT. This sequence encodes CASSDGATQRPQHF.

The table lists this clonotype with a few counts. This chain links TRBV11-2 with TRBJ2-2; perhaps TRBD1 as D (6 bases). Germline V gene sequence: CDR1 SGHAT, CDR2 FQNNGV. The CDR3 runs 16 residues. Between the trimmed V and J ends, which lost 2 bases and 2 bases, there was a span of 12 bases. The CDR3 DNA reads as TGTGCCAGCAGCTTATCCCCAGGGGTTAACACCGGGGAGCTGTTTTTT. This sequence encodes CASSLSPGVNTGELFF.

This clonotype was counted between two and nine times. J is TRBJ1-2 and V is TRBV10-3; weak D call: TRBD1 (5 bases). This CDR3 has 14 amino acids. Germline V gene data show CDR1 as ENHRY and CDR2 as SYGVKD. The V end was cut by 4 bases, the J end by 1 base, with 10 bases between. In DNA form, the CDR3 reads TGTGCCATCAGTGTGGGGGGAGATAACTATGGCTACACCTTC. Its protein product is CAISVGGDNYGYTF.

This clonotype was found many times. The rearrangement joins TRBV29-1 to TRBJ2-4, with a possible D match to TRBD1 (6 bases). Trimming removed 0 bases from V and 3 bases from J, with 12 bases in between. CDR1 is SQVTM, CDR2 ANQGSEA, per germline. This CDR3 contains 15 residues. The DNA of the CDR3 is TGCAGCGTTGAAGATCTTGAACAGGGCAAAAACATTCAGTACTTC. This codes for CSVEDLEQGKNIQYF.

This clonotype was recorded at least ten times. The chain recombines TRBV7-2 with TRBJ1-5; 7 bases fit TRBD1. V lost 0 bases, J lost 4 bases, and 3 bases stayed unmatched. The germline V gene has CDR1 SGHTA and CDR2 FQGNSA. The CDR3 consists of 15 residues. This chain's CDR3 is CASSLAGQSNQPQHF. The CDR3 region has the DNA TGTGCCAGCAGCTTAGCGGGACAGTCGAATCAGCCCCAGCATTTT.

This chain connects TRBV6-2 or TRBV6-3 to TRBJ2-2, with 7 bases identical to TRBD2. Germline V gene data show CDR1 as MNHEY and CDR2 as SVGEGT. The CDR3 has 14 residues. Trimming at V came to 10 bases and at J to 6 bases, leaving 11 bases not matched to a gene. The CDR3 reads CATSDFLAAGELFF. In nucleotides, the CDR3 is TGTGCCACCTCCGACTTTCTAGCGGCCGGGGAGCTGTTTTTT.

The sample holds many counts of this clonotype. The chain links TRBV18 to TRBJ1-1; a weak D match, TRBD1 (5 bases). CDR3 size: 13 residues. Trimming took off 1 base at V and 7 bases at J, with 10 bases between the two ends. From germline, CDR1 is KGHSH and CDR2 LQKENI. The CDR3 DNA reads as TGTGCCAGCTCACCACTAAAAGACAGTGAAGCTTTCTTT. The encoded protein is CASSPLKDSEAFF.

Ten or more counts support this clonotype. The chain's CDR3 is CASSITGTGYTEAFF. The DNA of the CDR3 is TGTGCCAGTAGTATCACGGGAACAGGGTACACTGAAGCTTTCTTT. The rearrangement links TRBV19 to TRBJ1-1; D is possibly TRBD1 (6 bases). Germline V gene sequence: CDR1 LNHDA, CDR2 SQIVND (reference sequence). The CDR3 totals 15 residues. The V gene lost 3 bases and the J gene lost 3 bases, with 14 bases spanning the gap.

DNA for the CDR3: TGTGCCAGCGTCCGGCCGGGGGGCGAAACCTACGAGCAGTACTTC. Translating it yields CASVRPGGETYEQYF. The chain has TRBV5-4 and TRBJ2-7; TRBD2 might be the D (7 bases). Germline V gene data show CDR1 as SGHNT and CDR2 as YYREEE (reference sequence). Trimming took 7 bases from V and 2 from J, leaving 19 bases between them. The CDR3 extends over 15 amino acids. The whole variable domain, filled in from reference TRBV5-4 and TRBJ2-7, reads ETGVTQSPTHLIKTRGQQVTLRCSSQSGHNTVSWYQQALGQGPQFIFQYYREEENGRGNFPPRFSGLQFPNYSSELNVNALELDDSALYLCASVRPGGETYEQYFGPGTRLTVT.

This clonotype showed up just a few times. The V call is TRBV27, the J call TRBJ2-3, with a tentative D call TRBD2 (5 bases). The germline CDR1 and CDR2 sequences are MNHEY and SMNVEV (reference sequence). The CDR3 runs to 14 residues. V lost 6 bases, J lost 6 bases, and 16 bases lay in between. The CDR3 DNA is TGTGCCAGCAGCGCGACCCGCCCGGGGGATACGCAGTATTTT. It codes for CASSATRPGDTQYF.

In this sample, this clonotype turned up many times. The chain is built from TRBV28 and TRBJ2-1, with a weak D call TRBD2 (5 bases). Germline V gene lookup returns CDR1 MDHEN and CDR2 SYDVKM. V was cut by 2 bases and J by 4 bases, with 12 bases left in between. The CDR3 loop spans 15 amino acids. The CDR3 region is CASSLGGRAYNEQFF. The CDR3 coding sequence is TGTGCCAGCAGTTTAGGTGGGAGAGCTTACAATGAGCAGTTCTTC.

This clonotype was counted ten times or more. This chain uses TRBV11-2 with TRBJ2-5; D call uncertain. From germline, CDR1 is SGHAT and CDR2 FQNNGV. Trimming pared 1 base from V and 2 bases from J, leaving 8 bases between. The CDR3 is 14 residues long. The CDR3 DNA reads TGTGCCAGCAGCTTAGCTAGAGGACAAGAGACCCAGTACTTC. Translating gives CASSLARGQETQYF.

This clonotype has at least ten counts. The V call is TRBV6-1, the J call TRBJ2-5; 14 bases fit TRBD2. V trimming: 7 bases; J trimming: 5 bases; junction bases outside the gene matches: 15. The CDR3 is made up of 18 amino acids. In germline, CDR1 is MNHNS, CDR2 SASEGT. The CDR3 DNA reads as TGTGCCAGCACCCGACCAGGGGGACTAGCGGGAGTTGGGGAGACCCAGTACTTC. The encoded protein is CASTRPGGLAGVGETQYF.

For this clonotype: One end of the junction is discordant with germline, which a read error may explain. The V call is TRBV13, the J call TRBJ2-5; 7 bases are shared with TRBD1. This CDR3 has 13 amino acids. CDR1 is PRHDT, CDR2 FYEKMQ, per germline (reference sequence). CDR3 loop: CAGSFIRGETQYF. CDR3 DNA: TGTGCCGGCAGCTTCATCAGGGGGGAGACCCAGTACTTC.